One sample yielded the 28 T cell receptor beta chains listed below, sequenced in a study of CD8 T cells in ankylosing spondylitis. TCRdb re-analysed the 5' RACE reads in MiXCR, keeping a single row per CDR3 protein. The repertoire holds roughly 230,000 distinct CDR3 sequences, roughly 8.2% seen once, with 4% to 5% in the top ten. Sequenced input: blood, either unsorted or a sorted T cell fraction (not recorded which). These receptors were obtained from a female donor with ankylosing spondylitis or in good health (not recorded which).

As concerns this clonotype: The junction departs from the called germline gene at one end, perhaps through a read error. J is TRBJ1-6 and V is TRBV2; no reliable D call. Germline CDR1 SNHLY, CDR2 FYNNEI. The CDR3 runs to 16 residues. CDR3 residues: CASNEGLSSYNSPLHF. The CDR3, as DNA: TGTGCCAGCAATGAAGGCCTAAGCTCCTATAATTCACCCCTCCACTTT.

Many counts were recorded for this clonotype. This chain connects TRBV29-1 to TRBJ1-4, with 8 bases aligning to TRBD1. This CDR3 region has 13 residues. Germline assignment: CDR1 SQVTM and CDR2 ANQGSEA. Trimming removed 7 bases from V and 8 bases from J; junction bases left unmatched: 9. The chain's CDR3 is CSAAQGAGEKLFF. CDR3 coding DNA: TGCAGCGCGGCCCAGGGGGCGGGAGAAAAACTGTTTTTT. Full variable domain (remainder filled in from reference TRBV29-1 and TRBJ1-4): SAVISQKPSRDICQRGTSLTIQCQVDSQVTMMFWYRQQPGQSLTLIATANQGSEATYESGFVIDKFPISRPNLTFSTLTVSNMSPEDSSIYLCSAAQGAGEKLFFGSGTQLSVL.

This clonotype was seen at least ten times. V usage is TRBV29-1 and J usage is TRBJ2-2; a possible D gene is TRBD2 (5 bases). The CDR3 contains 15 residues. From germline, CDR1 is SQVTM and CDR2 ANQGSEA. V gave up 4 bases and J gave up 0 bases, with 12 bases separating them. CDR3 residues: CSVVGGRTNTGELFF. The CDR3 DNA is TGCAGCGTTGTAGGAGGTAGGACGAACACCGGGGAGCTGTTTTTT.

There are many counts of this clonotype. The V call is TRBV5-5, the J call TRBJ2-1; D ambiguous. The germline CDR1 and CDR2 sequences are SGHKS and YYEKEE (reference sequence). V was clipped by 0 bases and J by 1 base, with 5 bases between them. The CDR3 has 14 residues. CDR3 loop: CASSLGQSYNEQFF. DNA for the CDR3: TGTGCCAGCAGCTTGGGGCAGTCCTACAATGAGCAGTTCTTC.

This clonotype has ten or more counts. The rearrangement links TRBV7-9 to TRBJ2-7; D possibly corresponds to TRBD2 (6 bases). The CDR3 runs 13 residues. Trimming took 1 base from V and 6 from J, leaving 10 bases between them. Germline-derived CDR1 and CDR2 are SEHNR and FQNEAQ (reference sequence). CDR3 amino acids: CASSLGRGSEQYF. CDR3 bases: TGTGCCAGCAGCTTAGGGAGGGGTTCCGAGCAGTACTTC.

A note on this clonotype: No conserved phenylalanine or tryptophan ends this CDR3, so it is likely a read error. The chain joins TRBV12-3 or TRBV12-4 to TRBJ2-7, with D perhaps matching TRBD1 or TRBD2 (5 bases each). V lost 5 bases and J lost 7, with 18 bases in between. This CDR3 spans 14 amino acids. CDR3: CASSPSGAWGEQYL. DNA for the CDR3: TGTGCCAGCAGTCCTAGTGGGGCCTGGGGGGAGCAGTACCTC.

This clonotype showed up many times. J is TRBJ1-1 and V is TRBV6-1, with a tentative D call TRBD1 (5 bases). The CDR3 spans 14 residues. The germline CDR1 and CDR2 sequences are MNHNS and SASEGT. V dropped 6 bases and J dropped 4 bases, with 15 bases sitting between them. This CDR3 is CASSSLGGSTEAFF. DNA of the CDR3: TGTGCCAGCAGCTCCTTGGGGGGATCCACTGAAGCTTTCTTT.

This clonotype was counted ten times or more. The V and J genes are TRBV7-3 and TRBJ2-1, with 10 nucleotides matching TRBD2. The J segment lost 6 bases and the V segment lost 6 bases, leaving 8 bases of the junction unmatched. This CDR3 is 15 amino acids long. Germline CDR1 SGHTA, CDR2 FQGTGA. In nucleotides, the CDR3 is TGTGCCAGCAGTTATACTAGCGGGACCATCAATGAGCAGTTCTTC. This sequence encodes CASSYTSGTINEQFF.

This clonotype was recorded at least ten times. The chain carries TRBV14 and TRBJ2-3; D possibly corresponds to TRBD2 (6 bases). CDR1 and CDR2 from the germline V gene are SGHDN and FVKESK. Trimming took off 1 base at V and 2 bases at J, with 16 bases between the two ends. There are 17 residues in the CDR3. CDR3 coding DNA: TGTGCCAGCAGCCAAGGGAATCGGGACTTCTCCACAGATACGCAGTATTTT. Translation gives CASSQGNRDFSTDTQYF. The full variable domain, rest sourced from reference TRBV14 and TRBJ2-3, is EAGVTQFPSHSVIEKGQTVTLRCDPISGHDNLYWYRRVMGKEIKFLLHFVKESKQDESGMPNNRFLAERTGGTYSTLKVQPAELEDSGVYFCASSQGNRDFSTDTQYFGPGTRLTVL.

This CDR3 reads CASSEGAGYTF. The CDR3, as DNA: TGTGCCAGCAGTGAGGGGGCTGGCTACACCTTC. The rearrangement uses TRBV6-1 and TRBJ1-2, with D perhaps TRBD1 (6 bases). The CDR3 is 11 residues long. V lost 3 bases to trimming and J lost 7 bases, with 6 bases between them. Germline CDR1 and CDR2: MNHNS and SASEGT.

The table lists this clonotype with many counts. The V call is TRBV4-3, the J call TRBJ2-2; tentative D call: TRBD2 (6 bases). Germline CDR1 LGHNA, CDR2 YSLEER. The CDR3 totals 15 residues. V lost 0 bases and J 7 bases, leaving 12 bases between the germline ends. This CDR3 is CASSQDGGTGGELFF. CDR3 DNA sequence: TGCGCCAGCAGCCAAGATGGCGGGACCGGCGGGGAGCTGTTTTTT.

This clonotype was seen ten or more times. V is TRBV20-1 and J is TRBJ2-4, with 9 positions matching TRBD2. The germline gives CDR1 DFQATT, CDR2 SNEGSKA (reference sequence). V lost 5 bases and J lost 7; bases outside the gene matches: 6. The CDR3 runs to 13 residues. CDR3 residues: CSAPQAGGNIQYF. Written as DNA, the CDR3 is TGCAGTGCTCCTCAAGCGGGGGGCAACATTCAGTACTTC.

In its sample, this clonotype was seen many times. The CDR3 here is CASSVSPSSYNEQFF. CDR3 nucleotides: TGTGCCAGCAGTGTGTCCCCCTCCTCCTACAATGAGCAGTTCTTC. The genes are TRBV6-4 and TRBJ2-1; D uncertain. V dropped 4 bases and J dropped 0 bases, with 10 bases sitting between them. Germline CDR1 is MRHNA and CDR2 is SNTAGT. The CDR3 loop spans 15 amino acids.

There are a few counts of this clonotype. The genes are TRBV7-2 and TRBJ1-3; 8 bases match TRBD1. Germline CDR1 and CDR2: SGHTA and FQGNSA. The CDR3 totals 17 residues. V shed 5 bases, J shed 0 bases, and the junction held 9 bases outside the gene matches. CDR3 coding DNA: TGTGCCAGCAGCCCTGGACAGGGTAGGAGCTCTGGAAACACCATATATTTT. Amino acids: CASSPGQGRSSGNTIYF.

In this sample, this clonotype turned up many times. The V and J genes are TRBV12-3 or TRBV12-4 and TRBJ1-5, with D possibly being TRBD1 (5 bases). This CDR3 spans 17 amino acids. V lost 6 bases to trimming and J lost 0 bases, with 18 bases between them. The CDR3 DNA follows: TGTGCCAGCAGCCAGGCTTGGGGGTTGGATAGCAATCAGCCCCAGCATTTT. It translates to CASSQAWGLDSNQPQHF.

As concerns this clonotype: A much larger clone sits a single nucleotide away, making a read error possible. In DNA form, the CDR3 reads TGCAGTGCTAGAGATATCGGACAGGGGGCCTCCTACGCGCAGTACTTC. Translated, it gives CSARDIGQGASYAQYF. This chain connects TRBV20-1 to TRBJ2-7; 11 nucleotides line up with TRBD1. The CDR3 consists of 16 residues. Germline V CDR1 and CDR2: DFQATT, SNEGSKA (reference sequence).

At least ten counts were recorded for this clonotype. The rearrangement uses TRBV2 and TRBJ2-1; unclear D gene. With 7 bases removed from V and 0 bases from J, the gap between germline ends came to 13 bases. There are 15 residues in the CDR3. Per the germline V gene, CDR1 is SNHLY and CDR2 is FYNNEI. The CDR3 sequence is CASKPWDSSYNEQFF. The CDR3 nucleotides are TGTGCCAGCAAACCTTGGGATAGCTCCTACAATGAGCAGTTCTTC.

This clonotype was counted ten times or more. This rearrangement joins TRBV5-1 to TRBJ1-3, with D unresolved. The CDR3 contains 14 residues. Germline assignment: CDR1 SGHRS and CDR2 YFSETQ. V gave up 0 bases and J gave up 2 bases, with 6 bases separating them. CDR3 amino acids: CASSLEPTGNTIYF. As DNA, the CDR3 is TGCGCCAGCAGCTTGGAACCGACTGGAAACACCATATATTTT.

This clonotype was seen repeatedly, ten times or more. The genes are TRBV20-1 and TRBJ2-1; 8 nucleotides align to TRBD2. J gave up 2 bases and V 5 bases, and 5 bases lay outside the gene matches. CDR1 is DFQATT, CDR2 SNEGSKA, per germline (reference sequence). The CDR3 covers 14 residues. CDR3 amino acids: CSAEGGLAYNEQFF. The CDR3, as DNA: TGCAGTGCTGAGGGGGGACTAGCCTACAATGAGCAGTTCTTC.

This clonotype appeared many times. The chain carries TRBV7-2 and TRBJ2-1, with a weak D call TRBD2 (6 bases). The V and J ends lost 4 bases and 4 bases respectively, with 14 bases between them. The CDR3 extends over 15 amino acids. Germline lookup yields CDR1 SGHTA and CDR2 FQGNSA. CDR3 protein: CASSSEGSGYNEQFF. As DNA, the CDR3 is TGTGCCAGCAGCTCGGAAGGGAGCGGGTACAATGAGCAGTTCTTC.

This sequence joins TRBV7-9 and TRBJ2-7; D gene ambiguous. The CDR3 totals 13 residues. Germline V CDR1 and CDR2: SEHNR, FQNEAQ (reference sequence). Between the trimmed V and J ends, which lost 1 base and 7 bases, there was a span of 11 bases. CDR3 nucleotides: TGTGCCAGCAGCTTAGACCCTGAGTGGGAGCAGTACTTC. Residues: CASSLDPEWEQYF.

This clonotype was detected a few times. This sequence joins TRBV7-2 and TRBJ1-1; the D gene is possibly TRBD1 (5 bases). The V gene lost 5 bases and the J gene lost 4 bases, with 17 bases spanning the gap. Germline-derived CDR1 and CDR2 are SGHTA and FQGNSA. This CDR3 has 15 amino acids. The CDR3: CASSPPREFGTEAFF. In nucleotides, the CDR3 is TGTGCCAGCAGCCCTCCCAGGGAGTTTGGCACTGAAGCTTTCTTT.

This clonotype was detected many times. The CDR3 coding sequence is TGTGCCAGCAGTAAGGGACAGATCTACGAGCAGTACTTC. This encodes CASSKGQIYEQYF. The chain links TRBV12-3 or TRBV12-4 to TRBJ2-7; 7 positions match TRBD1. With V trimmed by 5 bases and J by 3 bases, 4 bases remained unmatched. CDR3 size: 13 residues.

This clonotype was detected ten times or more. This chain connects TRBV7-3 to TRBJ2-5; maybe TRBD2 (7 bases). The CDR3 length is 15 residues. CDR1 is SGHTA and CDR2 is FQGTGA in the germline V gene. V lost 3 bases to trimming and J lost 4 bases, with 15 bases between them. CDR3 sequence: CASSFGGGDRETQYF. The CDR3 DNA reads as TGTGCCAGCAGCTTTGGGGGGGGCGATCGAGAGACCCAGTACTTC.

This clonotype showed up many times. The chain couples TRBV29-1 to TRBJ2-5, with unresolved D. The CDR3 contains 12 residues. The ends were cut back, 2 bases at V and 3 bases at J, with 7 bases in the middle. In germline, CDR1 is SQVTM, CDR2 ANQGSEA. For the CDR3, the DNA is TGCAGCGTTGAATTTGGGGAAGAGACCCAGTACTTC. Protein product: CSVEFGEETQYF.

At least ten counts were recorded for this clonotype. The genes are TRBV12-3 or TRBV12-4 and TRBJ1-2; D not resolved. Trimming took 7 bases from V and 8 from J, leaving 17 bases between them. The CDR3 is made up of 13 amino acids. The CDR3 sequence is CASKSTGLGGYTF. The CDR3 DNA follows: TGTGCCAGCAAGTCAACCGGCCTCGGAGGCTACACCTTC.

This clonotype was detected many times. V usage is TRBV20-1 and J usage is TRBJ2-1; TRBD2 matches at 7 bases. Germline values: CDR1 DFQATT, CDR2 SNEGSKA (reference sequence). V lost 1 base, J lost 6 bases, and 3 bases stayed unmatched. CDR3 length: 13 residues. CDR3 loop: CSARVTSPNEQFF. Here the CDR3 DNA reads TGCAGTGCTAGAGTGACTAGCCCCAATGAGCAGTTCTTC.

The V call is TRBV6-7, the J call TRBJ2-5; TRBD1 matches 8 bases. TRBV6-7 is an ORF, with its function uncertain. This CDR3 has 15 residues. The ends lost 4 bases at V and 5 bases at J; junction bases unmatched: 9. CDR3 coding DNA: TGTGCCAGCAGTTGCGACAGGGGAAGGGGGGAGACCCAGTACTTC. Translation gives CASSCDRGRGETQYF.